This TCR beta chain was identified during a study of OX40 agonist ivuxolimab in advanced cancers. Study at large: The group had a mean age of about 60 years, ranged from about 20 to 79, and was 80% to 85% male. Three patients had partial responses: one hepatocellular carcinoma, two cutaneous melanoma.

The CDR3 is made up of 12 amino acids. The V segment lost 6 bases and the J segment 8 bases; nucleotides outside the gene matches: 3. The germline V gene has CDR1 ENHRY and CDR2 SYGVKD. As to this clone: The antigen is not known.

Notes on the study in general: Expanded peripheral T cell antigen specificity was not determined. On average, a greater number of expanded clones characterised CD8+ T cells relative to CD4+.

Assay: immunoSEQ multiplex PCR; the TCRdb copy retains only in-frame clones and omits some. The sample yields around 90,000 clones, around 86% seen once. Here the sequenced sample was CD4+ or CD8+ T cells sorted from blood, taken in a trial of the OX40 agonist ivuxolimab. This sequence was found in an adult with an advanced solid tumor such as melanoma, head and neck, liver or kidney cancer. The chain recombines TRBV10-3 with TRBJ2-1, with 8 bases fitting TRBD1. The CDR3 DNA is TGTGCCATCAGCTCGACAGGGGATGAGCAGTTCTTC. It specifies CAISSTGDEQFF.